This T cell receptor beta chain was identified during a study of blood T cell repertoires in COVID-19. Original data processing: Reference gene primer amplification in the assay estimated nucleated cell counts. The protocol was immunoSEQ multiplex PCR, while the TCRdb copy is restricted to in-frame clones and leaves out a portion. V and J calls and clone size are copied from that table; D and trimming were computed from the DNA. The table records roughly 400,000 clones, approximately 90% of them present only once. Before they entered the study, exposed participants had met a COVID-19 case within 2 weeks. Germline V gives CDR1 SGDLS, CDR2 YYNGEE. The CDR3 totals 14 residues. The V and J ends lost 3 bases and 8 bases, in that order; junction bases with no gene match: 8.

The chain is built from TRBV9 and TRBJ2-1, with 7 bases identical to TRBD2. This TCR came from a woman in her late teens or twenties who had been exposed to COVID-19. The material sequenced was PBMCs or T cells enriched from blood (not recorded which). In nucleotides, the CDR3 is TGTGCCAGCAGCGGAACTAGCGCTATGGATGAGCAGTTCTTC. This encodes CASSGTSAMDEQFF. Full variable domain (missing parts from reference TRBV9 and TRBJ2-1): DSGVTQTPKHLITATGQRVTLRCSPRSGDLSVYWYQQSLDQGLQFLIQYYNGEERAKGNILERFSAQQFPDLHSELNLSSLELGDSALYFCASSGTSAMDEQFFGPGTRLTVL.